This record covers a single T cell receptor (beta chain). The PCR employed 60 Vbeta primers together with 13 Jbeta primers. The repertoire was sequenced with immunoSEQ multiplex PCR; TCRdb's copy has only in-frame clones and lacks some. This table lists 55,000 to 80,000 clones. The record originates from a study of cytomegalovirus exposure and HLA in healthy donors. Germline values: CDR1 SGHRS, CDR2 YFSETQ. This CDR3 has 14 amino acids. Trimming removed 0 bases from V and 5 bases from J, with 11 bases in between. The sequencing input was PBMCs. The V call is TRBV5-1, the J call TRBJ2-5; D remains ambiguous. This TCR was recovered from a middle-aged man in good health and CMV-seronegative. The CDR3 loop reads CASSLAPASETQYF. The DNA of the CDR3 is TGCGCCAGCAGCTTGGCCCCGGCTAGTGAGACCCAGTACTTC. The full variable domain, in which reference TRBV5-1 and TRBJ2-5 provide the parts outside the CDR3, is KAGVTQTPRYLIKTRGQQVTLSCSPISGHRSVSWYQQTPGQGLQFLFEYFSETQRNKGNFPGRFSGRQFSNSRSEMNVSTLELGDSALYLCASSLAPASETQYFGPGTRLLVL.